This TCR beta chain was retrieved from a study of cytomegalovirus exposure and HLA in healthy donors. Germline CDR1 KGHSH, CDR2 LQKENI. This CDR3 has 16 residues. V was clipped by 2 bases and J by 4 bases; unmatched bases: 6. PCR amplification relied on 60 Vbeta primers (plus 13 Jbeta primers). Libraries were prepared by immunoSEQ multiplex PCR; TCRdb keeps only in-frame clonotypes and omits some of them. This sample contains 150,000 to 200,000 clones. The source is a woman aged 18-29 years in good health and CMV-seropositive. The material sequenced was PBMCs. The rearrangement joins TRBV18 to TRBJ2-2, with TRBD2 matching over 8 bases. The CDR3 here is CASSPWLAGTTGELFF. CDR3 coding DNA: TGTGCCAGCTCACCATGGCTAGCGGGCACCACCGGGGAGCTGTTTTTT.